This is a list of T cell receptor beta chains from one sample in a study of OX40 agonist ivuxolimab in advanced cancers. Sequenced by immunoSEQ multiplex PCR; TCRdb stores in-frame clones only, minus some. The sample holds 48,000 or so clones, roughly 81% seen once. The sequencing here drew on CD4+ or CD8+ T cells sorted from blood, taken in a trial of the OX40 agonist ivuxolimab. The receptors stem from an adult with an advanced solid tumor such as melanoma, head and neck, liver or kidney cancer. Both conserved end residues are part of each CDR3. D genes are given only for firm matches. Some rows mark clone size as missing; the rest say once, few, many or name a class of expanded clone.

v_call	d_call	clone_size	j_call	cdr3_aa	cdr3_nt
TRBV4-3	.	few	TRBJ2-5	CASSQGGSQETQYF	TGCGCCAGCAGCCAAGGTGGTAGCCAAGAGACCCAGTACTTC
TRBV5-6	.	.	TRBJ2-7	CASSSRTYYEQYF	TGTGCCAGCAGTTCCCGGACATATTACGAGCAGTACTTC
TRBV18	.	.	TRBJ2-1	CASSFRALNNEQFF	TGTGCCAGCTCATTCCGGGCTCTAAACAATGAGCAGTTCTTC
TRBV2	TRBD1	few	TRBJ2-5	CASTLTGGGETQYF	TGTGCCAGCACCCTGACAGGGGGCGGGGAGACCCAGTACTTC
TRBV5-1	TRBD2	.	TRBJ2-3	CASSLEAGRTDTQYF	TGCGCCAGCAGCTTGGAAGCGGGACGCACAGATACGCAGTATTTT
TRBV27	.	few	TRBJ1-1	CASRSTLVREIGNTEAFF	TGTGCCAGCAGGTCTACGCTGGTCCGGGAGATTGGGAACACTGAAGCTTTCTTT
TRBV10-1	.	.	TRBJ2-7	CASSESLWPWGYEQYF	TGCGCCAGCAGTGAGTCTTTATGGCCATGGGGCTACGAGCAGTACTTC
TRBV6-5	.	.	TRBJ2-1	CASSADEGPYNEQFF	TGTGCCAGCAGTGCCGATGAGGGCCCCTACAATGAGCAGTTCTTC
TRBV7-9	.	.	TRBJ2-1	CASSLEEGTGNEQFF	TGTGCCAGCAGCTTAGAAGAGGGAACGGGGAATGAGCAGTTCTTC
TRBV7-6	TRBD2	.	TRBJ2-3	CASSSLAGLSTDTQYF	TGTGCCAGCAGCTCATTAGCGGGATTGAGCACAGATACGCAGTATTTT
TRBV9	.	.	TRBJ2-2	CASSPSTRELFF	TGTGCCAGCAGCCCTTCAACAAGGGAGCTGTTTTTT
TRBV29-1	TRBD1	.	TRBJ2-1	CSVEGTGVWENNEQFF	TGCAGCGTTGAAGGAACAGGGGTTTGGGAGAACAATGAGCAGTTCTTC
TRBV30	.	once	TRBJ1-1	CAWSVLGAAFF	TGTGCCTGGAGTGTCCTGGGGGCCGCTTTCTTT
TRBV5-4	.	.	TRBJ1-1	CACKPGLSNTEAFF	TGTGCCTGCAAACCGGGCCTAAGTAACACTGAAGCTTTCTTT
TRBV19	.	.	TRBJ1-1	CASRTVMNTEAFF	TGTGCCAGTAGGACGGTCATGAACACTGAAGCTTTCTTT
TRBV9	.	.	TRBJ1-1	CASSVLWDTEAFF	TGTGCCAGCAGCGTTTTGTGGGACACTGAAGCTTTCTTT
TRBV5-5	.	.	TRBJ2-4	CASSLWAGEVAKNIQYF	TGTGCCAGCAGCTTGTGGGCAGGGGAGGTGGCCAAAAACATTCAGTACTTC
TRBV4-1	TRBD2	.	TRBJ2-7	CASSQVSGTRAYEQYF	TGCGCCAGCAGCCAAGTTAGCGGGACGAGGGCCTACGAGCAGTACTTC
TRBV9	.	once	TRBJ2-7	CASSVGGIIIYEQYF	TGTGCCAGCAGCGTCGGCGGGATCATTATCTACGAGCAGTACTTC
TRBV29-1	.	.	TRBJ2-7	CSARGGRSGSDEQYF	TGCAGCGCACGCGGTGGGAGGTCCGGGTCCGACGAGCAGTACTTC
TRBV14	.	.	TRBJ1-1	CASSQWETVLSNTEAFF	TGTGCCAGCAGCCAATGGGAGACAGTCCTATCGAACACTGAAGCTTTCTTT
TRBV11-2	.	.	TRBJ1-1	CASSFGQNTEAFF	TGTGCCAGCAGCTTCGGACAGAACACTGAAGCTTTCTTT
TRBV5-4	.	.	TRBJ1-1	CASRNRGGAFEAFF	TGTGCCAGCAGGAACCGAGGAGGCGCTTTTGAAGCTTTCTTT
TRBV19	.	.	TRBJ1-1	CASSISGVTEAFF	TGTGCCAGTAGTATATCAGGGGTAACTGAAGCTTTCTTT
TRBV5-4	.	.	TRBJ2-3	CASSGRDGPYPTQYF	TGTGCCAGCAGCGGTCGGGACGGCCCCTACCCTACGCAGTATTTT
TRBV9	.	.	TRBJ2-2	CASSVWTGELFF	TGTGCCAGCAGCGTATGGACCGGGGAGCTGTTTTTT
TRBV19	.	.	TRBJ2-5	CASSIGGFQETQYF	TGTGCCAGTAGTATTGGAGGGTTTCAAGAGACCCAGTACTTC
TRBV5-1	.	.	TRBJ1-2	CASSRRGAGDYGYTF	TGCGCCAGCAGCCGCAGAGGGGCGGGCGACTATGGCTACACCTTC
TRBV2	.	.	TRBJ2-3	CASSANTGRLSDTQYF	TGTGCCAGCAGTGCTAATACAGGACGTCTGTCAGATACGCAGTATTTT
TRBV11-2	.	.	TRBJ2-7	CASSPRSSGLLLEQYF	TGTGCCAGCAGCCCTCGCAGCAGCGGGTTACTACTCGAGCAGTACTTC
TRBV19	.	once	TRBJ1-3	CASSWLGVENTIYF	TGTGCCAGTAGTTGGTTAGGGGTCGAAAACACCATATATTTT
TRBV6-6	TRBD1	.	TRBJ1-4	CASIPAGTANEKLFF	TGTGCCAGCATCCCAGCCGGGACAGCTAATGAAAAACTGTTTTTT
TRBV27	.	.	TRBJ2-1	CASSLSQGTTGEQFF	TGTGCCAGCAGTTTATCCCAGGGGACTACAGGTGAGCAGTTCTTC
TRBV2	.	once	TRBJ2-2	CASSSTFTGELFF	TGTGCCAGCAGTTCTACTTTTACCGGGGAGCTGTTTTTT
TRBV18	.	many	TRBJ1-2	CASSPPLAANYGYTF	TGTGCCAGCTCACCACCGTTGGCAGCGAACTATGGCTACACCTTC
TRBV29-1	.	.	TRBJ1-5	CSVGEQNQPQHF	TGCAGCGTTGGCGAACAAAATCAGCCCCAGCATTTT
TRBV21-1	.	.	TRBJ2-7	CASLSGTYEQYF	TGTGCCAGCCTAAGCGGGACCTACGAGCAGTACTTC
TRBV30	.	.	TRBJ2-7	CAWSVSVYEQYF	TGTGCCTGGAGTGTATCGGTCTACGAGCAGTACTTC
TRBV6-5	.	.	TRBJ2-1	CASSYGGYNEQFF	TGTGCCAGCAGTTACGGGGGATACAATGAGCAGTTCTTC
TRBV9	.	few	TRBJ1-2	CASSVERTNYGYTF	TGTGCCAGCAGCGTTGAAAGGACCAACTATGGCTACACCTTC
TRBV5-6	.	.	TRBJ2-7	CASSRGDSSSYEQYF	TGTGCCAGCAGCCGAGGGGACTCCAGCTCCTACGAGCAGTACTTC
TRBV5-1	.	.	TRBJ1-6	CASSSQGSSYNSPLHF	TGCGCCAGCAGCTCACAGGGAAGCTCCTATAATTCACCCCTCCACTTT
TRBV11-2	.	.	TRBJ1-3	CASSLRRGRGNTIYF	TGTGCCAGCAGCTTACGTCGGGGGCGCGGAAACACCATATATTTT
TRBV6-6	TRBD1	.	TRBJ2-1	CASSTGGNEQFF	TGTGCCAGCAGCACAGGGGGCAATGAGCAGTTCTTC
TRBV5-1	.	.	TRBJ1-1	CASSESQGVGAFF	TGCGCCAGCAGCGAAAGTCAGGGCGTCGGAGCTTTCTTT
TRBV11-3	TRBD2	.	TRBJ2-1	CASSLAGGLNEQFF	TGTGCCAGCAGCTTAGCGGGAGGTTTGAATGAGCAGTTCTTC
TRBV7-2	.	.	TRBJ2-5	CASSPLPPGVGETQYF	TGTGCCAGCAGCCCCCTCCCCCCGGGAGTGGGGGAGACCCAGTACTTC
TRBV19	.	.	TRBJ1-2	CASSTLDTNYGYTF	TGTGCCAGTAGTACCCTCGACACAAACTATGGCTACACCTTC
TRBV19	.	.	TRBJ2-3	CASTLTSTDTQYF	TGTGCCAGTACCCTCACTAGCACAGATACGCAGTATTTT
TRBV19	.	.	TRBJ2-1	CASSMVGVYNEQFF	TGTGCCAGTAGTATGGTGGGGGTCTACAATGAGCAGTTCTTC
TRBV10-1	.	.	TRBJ2-2	CASSRTGGTGELFF	TGCGCCAGCAGTAGGACTGGGGGCACCGGGGAGCTGTTTTTT
TRBV7-2	.	once	TRBJ2-2	CASSLAGQRAGELFF	TGTGCCAGCAGCTTAGCCGGCCAGAGGGCCGGGGAGCTGTTTTTT
TRBV5-8	.	.	TRBJ2-5	CASSFQIQETQYF	TGTGCCAGCAGCTTTCAGATTCAAGAGACCCAGTACTTC
TRBV7-8	.	.	TRBJ1-2	CASSGRQMNYGYTF	TGTGCCAGCAGCGGACGACAGATGAACTATGGCTACACCTTC
TRBV19	TRBD2	.	TRBJ2-3	CASSLSSGTSTDTQYF	TGTGCCAGTAGTCTCTCTAGCGGGACTAGCACAGATACGCAGTATTTT
TRBV5-4	.	.	TRBJ1-1	CASSQEPGLGGGTEAFF	TGTGCCAGCAGCCAAGAACCGGGACTGGGCGGGGGTACTGAAGCTTTCTTT
TRBV11-2	.	.	TRBJ2-7	CASSKIRGSYEQYF	TGTGCCAGCAGCAAAATAAGAGGCTCCTACGAGCAGTACTTC
TRBV6-4	.	.	TRBJ1-5	CASSIREAQPQHF	TGTGCCAGCAGTATCAGGGAGGCCCAGCCCCAGCATTTT
TRBV2	.	.	TRBJ2-7	CASSGGVIPYEQYF	TGTGCCAGCAGTGGTGGCGTAATACCTTACGAGCAGTACTTC
TRBV7-2	TRBD2	.	TRBJ2-1	CASSLVGTSGNNEQFF	TGTGCCAGCAGCTTAGTGGGGACTAGCGGGAACAATGAGCAGTTCTTC